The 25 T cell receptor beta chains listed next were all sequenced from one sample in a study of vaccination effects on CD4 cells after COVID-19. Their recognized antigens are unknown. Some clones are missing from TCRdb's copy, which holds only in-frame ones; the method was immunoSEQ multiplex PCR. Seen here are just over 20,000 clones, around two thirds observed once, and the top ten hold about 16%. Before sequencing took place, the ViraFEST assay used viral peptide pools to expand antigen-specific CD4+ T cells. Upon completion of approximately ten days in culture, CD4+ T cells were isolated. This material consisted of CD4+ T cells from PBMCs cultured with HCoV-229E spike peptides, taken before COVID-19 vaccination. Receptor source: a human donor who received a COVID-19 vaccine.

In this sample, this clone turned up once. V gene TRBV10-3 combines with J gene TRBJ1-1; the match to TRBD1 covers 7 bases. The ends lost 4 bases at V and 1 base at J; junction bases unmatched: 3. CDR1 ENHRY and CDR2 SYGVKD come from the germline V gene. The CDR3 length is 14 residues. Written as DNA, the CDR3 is TGTGCCATCAGTGTTGGGGACAGGAACACTGAAGCTTTCTTT. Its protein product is CAISVGDRNTEAFF.

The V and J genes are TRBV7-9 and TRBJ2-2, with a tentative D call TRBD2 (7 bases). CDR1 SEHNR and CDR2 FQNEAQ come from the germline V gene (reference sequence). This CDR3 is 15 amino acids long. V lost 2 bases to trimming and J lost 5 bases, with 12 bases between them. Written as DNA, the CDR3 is TGTGCCAGCAGCTTAAGAAGGGGGGGGACCGGGGAGCTGTTTTTT. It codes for CASSLRRGGTGELFF.

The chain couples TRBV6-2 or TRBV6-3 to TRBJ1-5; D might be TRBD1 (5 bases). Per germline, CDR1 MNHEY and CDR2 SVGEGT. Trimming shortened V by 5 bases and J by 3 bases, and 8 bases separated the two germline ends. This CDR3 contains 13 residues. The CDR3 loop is CASSQGANQPQHF. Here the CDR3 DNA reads TGTGCCAGCAGTCAAGGGGCCAATCAGCCCCAGCATTTT.

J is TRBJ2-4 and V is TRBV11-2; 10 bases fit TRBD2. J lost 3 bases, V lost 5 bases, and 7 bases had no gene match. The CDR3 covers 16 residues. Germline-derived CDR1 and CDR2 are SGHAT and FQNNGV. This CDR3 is CASSSSASGSKNIQYF. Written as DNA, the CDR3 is TGTGCCAGCAGCAGTAGCGCTAGCGGGAGCAAAAACATTCAGTACTTC.

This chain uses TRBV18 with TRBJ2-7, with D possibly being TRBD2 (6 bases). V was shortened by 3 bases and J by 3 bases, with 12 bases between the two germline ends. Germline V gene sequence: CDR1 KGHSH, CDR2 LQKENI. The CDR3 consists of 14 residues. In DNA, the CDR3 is TGTGCCAGCTCACCTGGGCGGGAAATCTACGAGCAGTACTTC. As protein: CASSPGREIYEQYF.

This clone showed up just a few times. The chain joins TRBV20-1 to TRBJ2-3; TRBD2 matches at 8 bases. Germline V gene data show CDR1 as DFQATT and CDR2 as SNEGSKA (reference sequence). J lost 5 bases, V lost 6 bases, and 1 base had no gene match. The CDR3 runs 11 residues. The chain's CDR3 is CSAREGDTQYF. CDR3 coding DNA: TGCAGTGCCCGGGAGGGAGATACGCAGTATTTT.

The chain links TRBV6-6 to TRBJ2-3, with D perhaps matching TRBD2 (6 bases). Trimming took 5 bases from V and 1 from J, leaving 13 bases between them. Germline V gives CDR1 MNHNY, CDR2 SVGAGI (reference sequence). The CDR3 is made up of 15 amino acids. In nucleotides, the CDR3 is TGTGCCAGCAGTCTCCGCGGGGTCGGCACAGATACGCAGTATTTT. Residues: CASSLRGVGTDTQYF.

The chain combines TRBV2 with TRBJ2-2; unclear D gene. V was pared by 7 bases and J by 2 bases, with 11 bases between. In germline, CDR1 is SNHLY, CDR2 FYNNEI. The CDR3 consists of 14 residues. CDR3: CASTAVPNTGELFF. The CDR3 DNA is TGTGCCAGCACGGCGGTTCCCAACACCGGGGAGCTGTTTTTT.

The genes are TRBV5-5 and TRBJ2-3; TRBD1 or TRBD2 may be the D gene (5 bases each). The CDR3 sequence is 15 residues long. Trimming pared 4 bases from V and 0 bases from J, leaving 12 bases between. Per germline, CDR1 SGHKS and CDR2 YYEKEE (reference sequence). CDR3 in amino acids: CASSPGTYSTDTQYF. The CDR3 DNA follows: TGTGCCAGCAGCCCCGGGACCTATAGCACAGATACGCAGTATTTT.

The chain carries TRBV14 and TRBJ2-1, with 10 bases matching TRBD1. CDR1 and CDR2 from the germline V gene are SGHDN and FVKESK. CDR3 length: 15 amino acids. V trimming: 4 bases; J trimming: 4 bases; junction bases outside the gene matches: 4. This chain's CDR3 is CASSPRTGGYNEQFF. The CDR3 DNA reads TGTGCCAGCAGCCCTCGGACAGGGGGGTACAATGAGCAGTTCTTC.

The CDR3 nucleotides read TGCGCCAGCAGCACGGGACAGAGCACAGATACGCAGTATTTT. This codes for CASSTGQSTDTQYF. This chain connects TRBV5-1 to TRBJ2-3; 7 nucleotides line up with TRBD1. Trimming removed 4 bases from V and 0 bases from J; junction bases left unmatched: 2. This CDR3 has 14 residues. The V gene's germline CDR1 is SGHRS and CDR2 YFSETQ.

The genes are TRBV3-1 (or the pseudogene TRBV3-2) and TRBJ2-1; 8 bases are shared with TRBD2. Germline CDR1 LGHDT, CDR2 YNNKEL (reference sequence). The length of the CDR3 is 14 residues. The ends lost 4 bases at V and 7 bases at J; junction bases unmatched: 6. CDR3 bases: TGTGCCAGCAGCCTCAGCGGGAGATGGAATGAGCAGTTCTTC. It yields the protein CASSLSGRWNEQFF.

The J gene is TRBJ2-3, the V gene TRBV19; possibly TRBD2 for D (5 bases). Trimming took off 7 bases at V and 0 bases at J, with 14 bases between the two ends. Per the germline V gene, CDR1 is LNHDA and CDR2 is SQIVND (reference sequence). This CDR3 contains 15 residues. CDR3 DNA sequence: TGTGCCAGTATAGCCCCGGGAAGGAGCACAGATACGCAGTATTTT. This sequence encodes CASIAPGRSTDTQYF.

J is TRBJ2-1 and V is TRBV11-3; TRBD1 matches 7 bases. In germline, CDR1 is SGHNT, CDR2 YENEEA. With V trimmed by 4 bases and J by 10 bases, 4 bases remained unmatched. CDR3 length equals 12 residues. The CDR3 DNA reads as TGTGCCAGCAGCTACAGGGGTAACGAGCAGTTCTTC. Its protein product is CASSYRGNEQFF. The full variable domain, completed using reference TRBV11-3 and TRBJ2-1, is EAGVVQSPRYKIIEKKQPVAFWCNPISGHNTLYWYLQNLGQGPELLIRYENEEAVDDSQLPKDRFSAERLKGVDSTLKIQPAELGDSAVYLCASSYRGNEQFFGPGTRLTVL.

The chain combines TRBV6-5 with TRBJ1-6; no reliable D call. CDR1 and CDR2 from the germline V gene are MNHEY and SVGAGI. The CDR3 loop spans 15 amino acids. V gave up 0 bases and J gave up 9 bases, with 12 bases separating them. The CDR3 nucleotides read TGTGCCAGCAGTTACTCGAAACGTTCGGGTTCACCCCTCCACTTT. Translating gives CASSYSKRSGSPLHF.

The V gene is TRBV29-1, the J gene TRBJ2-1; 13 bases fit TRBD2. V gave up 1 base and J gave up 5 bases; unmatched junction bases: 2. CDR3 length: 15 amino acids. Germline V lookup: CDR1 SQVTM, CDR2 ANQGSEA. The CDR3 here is CSVEGGTSGDNEQFF. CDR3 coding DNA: TGCAGCGTTGAAGGAGGGACTAGCGGGGACAATGAGCAGTTCTTC.

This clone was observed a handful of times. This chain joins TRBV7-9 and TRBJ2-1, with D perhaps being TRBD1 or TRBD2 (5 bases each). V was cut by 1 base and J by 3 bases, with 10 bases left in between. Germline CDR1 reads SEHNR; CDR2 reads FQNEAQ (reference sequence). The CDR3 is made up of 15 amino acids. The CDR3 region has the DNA TGTGCCAGCAGCTTAGGAGGGACCTTCTACAATGAGCAGTTCTTC. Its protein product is CASSLGGTFYNEQFF.

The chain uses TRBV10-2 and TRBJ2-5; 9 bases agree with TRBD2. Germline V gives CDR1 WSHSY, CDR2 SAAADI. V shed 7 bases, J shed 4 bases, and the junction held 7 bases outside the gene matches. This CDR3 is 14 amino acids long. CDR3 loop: CASTTTSGIETQYF. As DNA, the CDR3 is TGCGCCAGCACCACGACTAGCGGAATAGAGACCCAGTACTTC.

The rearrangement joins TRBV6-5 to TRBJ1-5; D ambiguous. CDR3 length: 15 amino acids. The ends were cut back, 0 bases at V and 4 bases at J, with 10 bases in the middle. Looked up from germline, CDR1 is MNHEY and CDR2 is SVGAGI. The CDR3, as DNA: TGTGCCAGCAGTTACTCGAATTATGGGAATCAGCCCCAGCATTTT. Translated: CASSYSNYGNQPQHF.

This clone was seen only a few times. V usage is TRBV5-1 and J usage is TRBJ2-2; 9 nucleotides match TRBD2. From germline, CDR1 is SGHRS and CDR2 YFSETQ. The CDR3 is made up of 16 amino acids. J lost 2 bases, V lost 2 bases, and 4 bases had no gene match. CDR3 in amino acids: CASSFLAGDNTGELFF. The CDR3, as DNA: TGCGCCAGCAGCTTTTTAGCGGGAGATAACACCGGGGAGCTGTTTTTT.

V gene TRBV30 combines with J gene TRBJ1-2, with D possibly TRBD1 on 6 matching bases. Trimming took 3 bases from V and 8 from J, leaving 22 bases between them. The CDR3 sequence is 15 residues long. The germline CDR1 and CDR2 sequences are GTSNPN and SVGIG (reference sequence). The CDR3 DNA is TGTGCCTGGAGGAACGTCGACAGGTTAATGGGGGGCTACACCTTC. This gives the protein CAWRNVDRLMGGYTF.

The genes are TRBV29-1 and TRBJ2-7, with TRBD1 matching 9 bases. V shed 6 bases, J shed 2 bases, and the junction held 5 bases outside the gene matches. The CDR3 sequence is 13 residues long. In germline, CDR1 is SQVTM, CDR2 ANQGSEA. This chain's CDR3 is CSVAGTGTYEQYF. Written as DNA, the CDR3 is TGCAGCGTGGCCGGGACAGGGACCTACGAGCAGTACTTC.

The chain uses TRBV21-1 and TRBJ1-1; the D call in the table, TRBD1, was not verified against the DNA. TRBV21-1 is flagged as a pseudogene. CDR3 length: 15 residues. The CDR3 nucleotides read TGTGCCAGCAGCACCTCGACAAATCCGAACACTGAAGCTTTCTTT. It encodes CASSTSTNPNTEAFF.

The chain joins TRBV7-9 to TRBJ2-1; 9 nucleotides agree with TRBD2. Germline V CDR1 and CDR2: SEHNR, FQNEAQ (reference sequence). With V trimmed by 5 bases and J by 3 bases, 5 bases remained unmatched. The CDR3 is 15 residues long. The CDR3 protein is CASSHRLADYNEQFF. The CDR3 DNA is TGTGCCAGCAGCCACCGACTAGCGGACTACAATGAGCAGTTCTTC.

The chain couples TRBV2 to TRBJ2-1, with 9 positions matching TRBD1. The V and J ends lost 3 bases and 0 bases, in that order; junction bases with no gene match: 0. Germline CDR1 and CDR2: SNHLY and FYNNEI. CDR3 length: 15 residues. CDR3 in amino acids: CASSEDRGSYNEQFF. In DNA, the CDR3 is TGTGCCAGCAGTGAGGACAGGGGCTCCTACAATGAGCAGTTCTTC. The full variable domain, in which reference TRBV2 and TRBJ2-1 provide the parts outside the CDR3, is EPEVTQTPSHQVTQMGQEVILRCVPISNHLYFYWYRQILGQKVEFLVSFYNNEISEKSEIFDDQFSVERPDGSNFTLKIRSTKLEDSAMYFCASSEDRGSYNEQFFGPGTRLTVL.